The present entry profiles one T cell receptor (beta chain) with its context. What it binds is not known. This entry belongs to a study of blood T cells in healthy people across ages. The CDR3 sequence is 13 residues long. Trimming took 7 bases from V and 1 from J, leaving 9 bases between them. Germline V lookup: CDR1 ENHRY, CDR2 SYGVKD. Study outcomes and limitations: Unsorted PBMC input precluded a conclusive naive versus antigen-experienced comparison.

Peripheral blood samples of 7.5 to 10 milliliters were drawn from each donor. A J-beta primer mix and a sample-barcoded 5' primer were used in a second PCR of roughly 6 to 12 cycles. Samples each returned at least 2.5 million CDR3-containing paired-end reads. TCRdb reprocessed the 5' RACE reads with MiXCR, giving one entry per CDR3 protein. This table has roughly 790,000 distinct CDR3 sequences, roughly 45% appearing once. The clonotype originates from a woman aged 60-70 years in good health. The chain couples TRBV10-3 to TRBJ2-3; D is possibly TRBD2 (5 bases). The sample was blood. Here the CDR3 reads CAITGLGTDTQYF. The DNA of the CDR3 is TGTGCCATCACCGGACTCGGCACAGATACGCAGTATTTT.